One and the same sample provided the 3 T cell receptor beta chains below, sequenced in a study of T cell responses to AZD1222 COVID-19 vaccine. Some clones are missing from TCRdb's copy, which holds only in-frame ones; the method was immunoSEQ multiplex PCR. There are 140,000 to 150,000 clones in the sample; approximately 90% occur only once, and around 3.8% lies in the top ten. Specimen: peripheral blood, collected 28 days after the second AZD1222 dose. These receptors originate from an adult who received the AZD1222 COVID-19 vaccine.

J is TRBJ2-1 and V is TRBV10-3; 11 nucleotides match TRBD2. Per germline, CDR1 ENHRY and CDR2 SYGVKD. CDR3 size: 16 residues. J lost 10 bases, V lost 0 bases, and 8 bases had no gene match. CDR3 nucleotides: TGTGCCATCAGTGAGTCAGTTAGCGGGAGGGCCTTGGAGCAGTTCTTC. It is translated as CAISESVSGRALEQFF.

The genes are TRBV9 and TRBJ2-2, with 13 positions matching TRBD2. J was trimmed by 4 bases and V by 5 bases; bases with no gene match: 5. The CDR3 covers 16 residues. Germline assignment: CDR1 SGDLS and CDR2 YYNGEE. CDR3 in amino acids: CASSEGLAGVTGELFF. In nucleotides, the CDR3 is TGTGCCAGCAGTGAAGGACTAGCGGGAGTCACCGGGGAGCTGTTTTTT.

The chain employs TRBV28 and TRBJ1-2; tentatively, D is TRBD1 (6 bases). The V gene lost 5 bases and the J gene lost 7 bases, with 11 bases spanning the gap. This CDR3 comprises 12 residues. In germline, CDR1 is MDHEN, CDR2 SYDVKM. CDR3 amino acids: CASSIRGFGYTF. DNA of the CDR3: TGTGCCAGCAGTATCAGGGGTTTTGGCTACACCTTC.